Listed below are T cell receptor beta chains from one sample, sequenced in a study of blood T cell repertoires in COVID-19. Repertoires were generated with immunoSEQ multiplex PCR, while TCRdb's copy carries only in-frame clones and drops some. The data hold under 40,000 clones, with around nine tenths observed a single time. Sequences were obtained from peripheral blood. Every receptor here comes from a man aged 55 to 69 with active COVID-19. The CDR3 runs from the conserved cysteine through the conserved F or W. D genes are given only for firm matches. Clone size is given for some rows only: seen once, a few or many times, or a class if the clone is expanded.

clone_size	v_call	d_call	j_call	cdr3_nt	cdr3_aa
NA	TRBV28	NA	TRBJ1-1	TGTGCCAGCAGTTTGGGAGACAAATACACTGAAGCTTTCTTT	CASSLGDKYTEAFF
NA	TRBV3-1/TRBV3-2	NA	TRBJ1-2	TGTGCCAGCAGACAGACAGCTAACTATGGCTACACCTTC	CASRQTANYGYTF
NA	TRBV19	TRBD1	TRBJ2-2	TGTGCCAGTATAGGGGGACAGACGAACACCGGGGAGCTGTTTTTT	CASIGGQTNTGELFF
few	TRBV10-3	NA	TRBJ2-7	TGTGCCATCAGTGAGGGACAGAGGTACGAGCAGTACTTC	CAISEGQRYEQYF
NA	TRBV7-9	NA	TRBJ1-4	TGTGCCAGCAGCGAAGGACAGTCAACTAATGAAAAACTGTTTTTT	CASSEGQSTNEKLFF
NA	TRBV7-9	TRBD1	TRBJ2-7	TGTGCCAGCAGCTTTGGAGGACAGGGCACCTACGAGCAGTACTTC	CASSFGGQGTYEQYF
NA	TRBV30	TRBD2	TRBJ2-2	TGTGCCTGGAGTGTCTTCACGGGAGGAACCGGGGAGCTGTTTTTT	CAWSVFTGGTGELFF
NA	TRBV19	TRBD1	TRBJ1-2	TGTGCCAGTAGTTCAGGGGGCCATGGCTACACCTTC	CASSSGGHGYTF
NA	TRBV7-2	NA	TRBJ2-2	TGTGCCAGCAGCTTAGCACCTCTAGCGAGTAGAACCGGGGAGCTGTTTTTT	CASSLAPLASRTGELFF
NA	TRBV12-3/TRBV12-4	TRBD1	TRBJ1-2	TGTGCCAGCTGGGGACAGGGAACCTATGGCTACACCTTC	CASWGQGTYGYTF
once	TRBV7-8	TRBD1	TRBJ1-6	TGTGCCAGCAGCTTACGCGCGGGACAGAATTCACCCCTCCACTTT	CASSLRAGQNSPLHF
NA	TRBV12-5	TRBD2	TRBJ2-3	TGTGCTAGTGGTTTGGTACTGGCTAGCGGGGTAGGCACAGATACGCAGTATTTT	CASGLVLASGVGTDTQYF
NA	TRBV6-4	NA	TRBJ2-3	TGTGCCAGCAGTGACTCGGCGGGGGCCCCCACAGATACGCAGTATTTT	CASSDSAGAPTDTQYF
NA	TRBV7-2	TRBD1	TRBJ2-7	TGTGCCAGCAGTAATCCGGGACAGAGCTCCTACGAGCAGTACTTC	CASSNPGQSSYEQYF
NA	TRBV4-3	TRBD1	TRBJ2-4	TGCGCCAGCAGCGCCGGCGGACAGGGGGCGCCCCTTAAAAACATTCAGTACTTC	CASSAGGQGAPLKNIQYF
NA	TRBV18	TRBD1	TRBJ2-1	TGTGCCAGCTCTAACCGGGCAGGGGGTGAGCAGTTCTTC	CASSNRAGGEQFF
once	TRBV5-4	NA	TRBJ1-4	TGTGCCACCGCGGCGGCGGCAACTAATGAAAAACTGTTTTTT	CATAAAATNEKLFF
NA	TRBV5-4	TRBD1	TRBJ1-2	TGTGCCAGCAGCTCCCCCGGGACAGGGGACCCGTATGGCTACACCTTC	CASSSPGTGDPYGYTF
NA	TRBV29-1	NA	TRBJ2-1	TGCAGCGCAGGAGGCAGGGGGGCCCTTCGCTCCTACAATGAGCAGTTCTTC	CSAGGRGALRSYNEQFF
NA	TRBV6-2/TRBV6-3	NA	TRBJ1-1	TGTGCCAGCAGCCGTATCGGGAGGGGCACTGAAGCTTTCTTT	CASSRIGRGTEAFF
NA	TRBV5-4	NA	TRBJ2-5	TGTGCCAGCAGCTTACAACAAGAGACCCAGTACTTC	CASSLQQETQYF
NA	TRBV7-8	NA	TRBJ1-1	TGTGCCAGCAGCTTTTCAGGGAGGGCCACTGAAGCTTTCTTT	CASSFSGRATEAFF
NA	TRBV11-2	TRBD2	TRBJ2-5	TGTGCCAGCAGCTTCCCAGCGGGAGGGGAGACCCAGTACTTC	CASSFPAGGETQYF
few	TRBV6-5	TRBD1	TRBJ2-7	TGTGCCAGCAGTCCCTCACAGGGGGCCTGGGAGCAGTACTTC	CASSPSQGAWEQYF
NA	TRBV21-1	NA	TRBJ2-3	TGTGCCAGCAGAAGGGGCGGGATAAGCACAGATACGCAGTATTTT	CASRRGGISTDTQYF
few	TRBV11-2	NA	TRBJ2-2	TGTGCCAGCAGTCGCTGGGGGCGCCGTATCCGGGAGCTGTTTTTT	CASSRWGRRIRELFF
NA	TRBV5-4	TRBD1	TRBJ1-1	TGTGCCAGCAGCTCCAGGGGGGTGAACACTGAAGCTTTCTTT	CASSSRGVNTEAFF
NA	TRBV7-9	NA	TRBJ2-5	TGTGCCAGCAGCTATAGGGGATGGGAGACCCAGTACTTC	CASSYRGWETQYF
NA	TRBV9	TRBD1	TRBJ2-7	TGTGCCAGCAGCTTAGGGACAGGGTTTGGCGAGCAGTACTTC	CASSLGTGFGEQYF
NA	TRBV7-9	NA	TRBJ2-5	TGTGCCAGCAGGACTACAGGGACCCCCTATGAGACCCAGTACTTC	CASRTTGTPYETQYF
few	TRBV4-1	TRBD2	TRBJ2-5	TGCGCCAGCAGCCTCGGGACTAGCGGGACCCAGTACTTC	CASSLGTSGTQYF
once	TRBV19	TRBD1	TRBJ1-6	TGTGCCAGTAGTGCCGCGGGACAGGGTTCACCCCTCCACTTT	CASSAAGQGSPLHF
NA	TRBV9	TRBD1	TRBJ1-4	TGTGCCAGCAGCAAGGGGACAGGGAATGAAAAACTGTTTTTT	CASSKGTGNEKLFF
few	TRBV2	NA	TRBJ1-5	TGTGCCAGCAAGGAAGACAGTAGCAATCAGCCCCAGCATTTT	CASKEDSSNQPQHF
NA	TRBV18	TRBD2	TRBJ2-3	TGTGCCAGCTCACCACTGCCATCTAGCGGGATTTCAGATACGCAGTATTTT	CASSPLPSSGISDTQYF
NA	TRBV7-9	NA	TRBJ2-5	TGTGCCAGCAGCTTAATCGGGGAGGCCGGAGAGACCCAGTACTTC	CASSLIGEAGETQYF
NA	TRBV19	NA	TRBJ2-3	TGTGCCAGTAGTAACAGGCAACGTTCGGGAGATACGCAGTATTTT	CASSNRQRSGDTQYF
NA	TRBV4-3	TRBD2	TRBJ2-2	TGCGCCAGCAGCCAAGATAGCGGGGGGACCGGGGAGCTGTTTTTT	CASSQDSGGTGELFF
NA	TRBV5-1	TRBD1	TRBJ2-7	TGCGCCAGCAGCAGGACAGGGGCATACGAGCAGTACTTC	CASSRTGAYEQYF
NA	TRBV3-1/TRBV3-2	NA	TRBJ1-3	TGTGCCAGCAGTGGGGGGGGCTCTGGAAACACCATATATTTT	CASSGGGSGNTIYF
NA	TRBV27	NA	TRBJ2-3	TGTGCCAGCATGACGGTAGGGACTAGCACAGATACGCAGTATTTT	CASMTVGTSTDTQYF
NA	TRBV29-1	TRBD1	TRBJ1-1	TGCAGCGTTGTGGGGGACAGGGGTGGAGCTGAAGCTTTCTTT	CSVVGDRGGAEAFF
once	TRBV6-2/TRBV6-3	NA	TRBJ1-5	TGTGCCAGCAGTCCCCAGGGGAGCAATCAGCCCCAGCATTTT	CASSPQGSNQPQHF
NA	TRBV5-8	TRBD1	TRBJ1-2	TGTGCCAGCAGCCGGGGACAGGGGGCGTCTGGCTACACCTTC	CASSRGQGASGYTF
NA	TRBV10-2	NA	TRBJ1-4	TGCGCCAGCAGTGGTGGCCGTCATAATGAAAAACTGTTTTTT	CASSGGRHNEKLFF
few	TRBV10-3	TRBD1	TRBJ1-5	TGTGCCATCGGGACAGGGGATAGCAATCAGCCCCAGCATTTT	CAIGTGDSNQPQHF
NA	TRBV30	NA	TRBJ1-2	TGTGCCTGGACCCTTGGCAGGTACTATGGCTACACCTTC	CAWTLGRYYGYTF